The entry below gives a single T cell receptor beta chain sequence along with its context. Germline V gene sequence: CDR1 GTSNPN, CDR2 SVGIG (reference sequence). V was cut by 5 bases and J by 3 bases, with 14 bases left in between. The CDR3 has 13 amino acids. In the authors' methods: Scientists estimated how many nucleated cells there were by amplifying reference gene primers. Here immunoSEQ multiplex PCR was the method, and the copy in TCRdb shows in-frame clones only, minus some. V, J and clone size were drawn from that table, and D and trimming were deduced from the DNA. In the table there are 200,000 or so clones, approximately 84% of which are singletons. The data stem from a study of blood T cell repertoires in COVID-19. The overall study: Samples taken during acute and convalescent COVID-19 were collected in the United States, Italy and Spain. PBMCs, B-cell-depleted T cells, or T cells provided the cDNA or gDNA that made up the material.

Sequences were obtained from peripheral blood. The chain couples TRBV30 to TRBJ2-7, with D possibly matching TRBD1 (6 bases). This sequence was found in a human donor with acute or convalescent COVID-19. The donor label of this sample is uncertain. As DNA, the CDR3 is TGTGCCTGGGGGGGCGGGTACCACTACGAGCAGTACTTC. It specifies CAWGGGYHYEQYF.